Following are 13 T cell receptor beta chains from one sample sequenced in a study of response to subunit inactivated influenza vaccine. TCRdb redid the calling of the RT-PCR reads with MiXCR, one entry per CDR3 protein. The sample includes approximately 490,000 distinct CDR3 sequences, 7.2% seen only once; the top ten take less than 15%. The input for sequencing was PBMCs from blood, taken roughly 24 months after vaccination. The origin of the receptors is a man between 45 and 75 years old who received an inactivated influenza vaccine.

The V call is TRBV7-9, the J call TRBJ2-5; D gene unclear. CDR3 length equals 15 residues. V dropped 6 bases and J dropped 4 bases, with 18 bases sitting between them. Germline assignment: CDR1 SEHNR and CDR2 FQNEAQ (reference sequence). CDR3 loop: CASSFRAERLETQYF. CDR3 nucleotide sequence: TGTGCCAGCAGTTTTCGGGCCGAAAGATTAGAGACCCAGTACTTC.

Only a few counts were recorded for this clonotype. The CDR3 coding sequence is TGTGCCAGCAGGGATGGGCCGGGGGCTGAAGCTTTCTTT. Translated, it gives CASRDGPGAEAFF. The J gene is TRBJ1-1, the V gene TRBV6-1; D is possibly TRBD1 (5 bases). The CDR3 loop spans 13 amino acids. Trimming shortened V by 6 bases and J by 6 bases, and 14 bases separated the two germline ends. CDR1 is MNHNS, CDR2 SASEGT, per germline.

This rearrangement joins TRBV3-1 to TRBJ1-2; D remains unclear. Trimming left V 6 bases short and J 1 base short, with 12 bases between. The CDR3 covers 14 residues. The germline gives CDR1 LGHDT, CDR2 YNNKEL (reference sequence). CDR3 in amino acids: CASRPAGFNYGYTF. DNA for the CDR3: TGTGCCAGCAGGCCGGCCGGATTTAACTATGGCTACACCTTC.

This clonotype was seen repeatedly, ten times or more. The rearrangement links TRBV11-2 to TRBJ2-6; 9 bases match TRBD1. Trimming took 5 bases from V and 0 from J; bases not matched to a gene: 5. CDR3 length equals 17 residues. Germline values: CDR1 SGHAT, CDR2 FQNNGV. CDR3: CASSQQGALSGANVLTF. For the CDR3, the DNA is TGTGCCAGCAGCCAACAGGGGGCCCTCTCTGGGGCCAACGTCCTGACTTTC.

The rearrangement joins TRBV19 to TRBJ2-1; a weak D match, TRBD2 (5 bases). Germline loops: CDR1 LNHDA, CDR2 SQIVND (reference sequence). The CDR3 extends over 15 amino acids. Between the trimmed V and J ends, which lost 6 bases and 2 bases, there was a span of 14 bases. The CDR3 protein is CASSALAGTYNEQFF. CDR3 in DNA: TGTGCCAGTAGCGCGTTGGCGGGCACCTACAATGAGCAGTTCTTC.

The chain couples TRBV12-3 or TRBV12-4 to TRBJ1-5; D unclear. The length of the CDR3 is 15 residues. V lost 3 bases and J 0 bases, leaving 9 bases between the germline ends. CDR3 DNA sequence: TGTGCCAGCAGTTTCGACCTGATTAGCAATCAGCCCCAGCATTTT. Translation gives CASSFDLISNQPQHF.

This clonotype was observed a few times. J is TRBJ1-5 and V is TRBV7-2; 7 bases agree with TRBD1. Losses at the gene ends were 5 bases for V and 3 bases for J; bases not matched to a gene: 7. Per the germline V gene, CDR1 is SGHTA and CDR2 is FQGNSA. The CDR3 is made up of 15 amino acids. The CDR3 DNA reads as TGTGCCAGCAGCCAGCGACAGGGATACAATCAGCCCCAGCATTTT. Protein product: CASSQRQGYNQPQHF.

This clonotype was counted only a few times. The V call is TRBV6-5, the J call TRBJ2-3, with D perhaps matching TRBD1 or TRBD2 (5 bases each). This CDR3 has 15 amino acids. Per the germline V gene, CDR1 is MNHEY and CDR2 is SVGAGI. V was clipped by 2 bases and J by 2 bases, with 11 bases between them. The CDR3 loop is CASSYDSGYTDTQYF. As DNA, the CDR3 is TGTGCCAGCAGTTACGACAGCGGATACACAGATACGCAGTATTTT.

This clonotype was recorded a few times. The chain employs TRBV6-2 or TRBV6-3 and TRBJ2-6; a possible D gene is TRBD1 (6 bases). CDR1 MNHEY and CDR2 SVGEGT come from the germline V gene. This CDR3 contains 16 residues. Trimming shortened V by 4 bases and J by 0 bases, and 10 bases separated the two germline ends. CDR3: CASSFGGVSGANVLTF. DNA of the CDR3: TGTGCCAGCAGTTTTGGGGGCGTCTCTGGGGCCAACGTCCTGACTTTC.

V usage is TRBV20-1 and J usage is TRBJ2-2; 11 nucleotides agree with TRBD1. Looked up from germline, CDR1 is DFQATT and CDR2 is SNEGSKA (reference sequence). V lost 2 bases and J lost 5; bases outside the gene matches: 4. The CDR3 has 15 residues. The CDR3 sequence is CSARLGTGGTGELFF. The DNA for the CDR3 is TGCAGTGCTAGACTCGGGACAGGGGGGACCGGGGAGCTGTTTTTT.

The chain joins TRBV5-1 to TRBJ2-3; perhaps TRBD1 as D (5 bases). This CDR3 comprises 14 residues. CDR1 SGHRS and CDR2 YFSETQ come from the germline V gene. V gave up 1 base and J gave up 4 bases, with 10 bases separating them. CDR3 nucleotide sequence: TGCGCCAGCAGCTTGTTCAGGGAAGCAGATACGCAGTATTTT. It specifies CASSLFREADTQYF.

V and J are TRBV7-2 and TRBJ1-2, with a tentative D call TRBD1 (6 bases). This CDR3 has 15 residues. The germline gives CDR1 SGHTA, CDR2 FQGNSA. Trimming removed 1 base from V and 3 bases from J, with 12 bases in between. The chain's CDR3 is CASSLVQGSHYGYTF. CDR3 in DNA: TGTGCCAGCAGCTTAGTCCAGGGGAGTCACTATGGCTACACCTTC. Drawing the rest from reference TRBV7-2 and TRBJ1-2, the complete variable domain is GAGVSQSPSNKVTEKGKDVELRCDPISGHTALYWYRQSLGQGLEFLIYFQGNSAPDKSGLPSDRFSAERTGGSVSTLTIQRTQQEDSAVYLCASSLVQGSHYGYTFGSGTRLTVV.

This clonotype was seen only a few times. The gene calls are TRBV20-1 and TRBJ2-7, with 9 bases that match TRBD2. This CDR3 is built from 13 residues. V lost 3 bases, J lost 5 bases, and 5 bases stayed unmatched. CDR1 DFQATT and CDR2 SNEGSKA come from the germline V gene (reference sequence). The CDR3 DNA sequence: TGCAGTGCTAGGGCGGGGGGGAATAACGAGCAGTACTTC. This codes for CSARAGGNNEQYF.